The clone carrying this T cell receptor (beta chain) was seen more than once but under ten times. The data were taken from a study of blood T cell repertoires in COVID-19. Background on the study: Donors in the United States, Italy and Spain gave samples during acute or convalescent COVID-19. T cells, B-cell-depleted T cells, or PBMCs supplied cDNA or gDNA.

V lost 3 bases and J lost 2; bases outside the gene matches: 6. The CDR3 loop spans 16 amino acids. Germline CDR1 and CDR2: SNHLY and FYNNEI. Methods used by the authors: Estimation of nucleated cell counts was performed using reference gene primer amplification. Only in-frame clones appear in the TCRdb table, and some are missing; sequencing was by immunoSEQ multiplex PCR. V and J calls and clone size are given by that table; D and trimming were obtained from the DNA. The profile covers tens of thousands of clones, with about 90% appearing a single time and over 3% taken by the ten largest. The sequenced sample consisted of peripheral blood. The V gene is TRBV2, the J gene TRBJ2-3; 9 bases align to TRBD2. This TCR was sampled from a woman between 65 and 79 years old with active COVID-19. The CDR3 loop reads CASSDGLAGSTDTQYF. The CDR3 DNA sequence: TGTGCCAGCAGTGATGGCCTAGCGGGGTCCACAGATACGCAGTATTTT.